Presented here are 20 T cell receptor beta chains from one specimen sequenced in a study of beta chain features in type 1 diabetes. Broader study findings: Significant though moderate, a shortening of TCRB CDR3s appeared in all four CD4+ subsets of Type 1 diabetes patients.

Every isolated RNA sample was fully reverse transcribed, so sequencing captured expressed TCRB transcripts. Here immunoSEQ multiplex PCR was the method, and the copy in TCRdb shows in-frame clones only, minus some. The repertoire holds 600,000 to 700,000 clones, with around 12% as singletons. Their cognate antigens are unknown. The sequenced sample was naive CD4+ T cells from blood. These TCRs come from a man between 25 and 39 years old with type 1 diabetes.

This clone was seen more than once but under ten times. V is TRBV28 and J is TRBJ1-2, with D perhaps matching TRBD1 (6 bases). The V and J ends lost 4 bases and 8 bases respectively, with 23 bases between them. From germline, CDR1 is MDHEN and CDR2 SYDVKM. This CDR3 contains 16 residues. CDR3 loop: CASSSQGLEAGGGYTF. CDR3 bases: TGTGCCAGCAGTTCCCAGGGGCTAGAGGCCGGCGGAGGCTACACCTTC.

This clone turned up a few times. The chain's CDR3 is CASRGTRTVETQYF. The CDR3 coding sequence is TGTGCCAGCAGGGGTACTCGAACAGTGGAGACCCAGTACTTC. The rearrangement uses TRBV14 and TRBJ2-5; no clear D. Germline CDR1 reads SGHDN; CDR2 reads FVKESK. CDR3 length: 14 amino acids. The V end lost 6 bases, the J end lost 5 bases, and 16 bases lay between the germline ends.

This clone was found a few times. This chain uses TRBV29-1 with TRBJ2-2; 8 nucleotides line up with TRBD2. V lost 3 bases, J lost 1 base, and 4 bases stayed unmatched. The CDR3 runs to 15 residues. Germline loops: CDR1 SQVTM, CDR2 ANQGSEA. The CDR3 is CSVDSAGGNTGELFF. In DNA, the CDR3 is TGCAGCGTTGATTCCGCGGGGGGGAACACCGGGGAGCTGTTTTTT.

The gene calls are TRBV6-5 and TRBJ2-5; D gene unclear. CDR1 and CDR2 from the germline V gene are MNHEY and SVGAGI. CDR3 length equals 15 residues. V lost 5 bases and J lost 5, with 18 bases in between. Here the CDR3 reads CASSLISAPGETQYF. The CDR3 region has the DNA TGTGCCAGCAGTCTTATCTCGGCCCCCGGGGAGACCCAGTACTTC.

This clone was seen a few times. The V and J genes are TRBV10-3 and TRBJ2-1; 12 bases are a match to TRBD2. This CDR3 is built from 14 residues. Germline CDR1 reads ENHRY; CDR2 reads SYGVKD. V was pared by 10 bases and J by 10 bases, with 11 bases of the junction left unmatched. The CDR3 sequence is CATRLAGATGEQFF. DNA for the CDR3: TGTGCCACCCGACTAGCGGGGGCCACCGGGGAGCAGTTCTTC.

This clone turned up a few times. The chain joins TRBV30 to TRBJ1-4, with D perhaps matching TRBD1 (5 bases). Germline-derived CDR1 and CDR2 are GTSNPN and SVGIG (reference sequence). The length of the CDR3 is 13 residues. V dropped 3 bases and J dropped 8 bases, with 13 bases sitting between them. The CDR3 protein is CAWRSQGMEKLFF. In DNA form, the CDR3 reads TGTGCCTGGAGGTCCCAGGGAATGGAAAAACTGTTTTTT.

This chain joins TRBV10-3 and TRBJ2-3; TRBD2 might be the D (6 bases). The germline gives CDR1 ENHRY, CDR2 SYGVKD. This CDR3 has 14 residues. Trimming removed 7 bases at V and 0 bases at J, with 11 bases between. CDR3 nucleotide sequence: TGTGCCATCATGAGTGGGACTAGCACAGATACGCAGTATTTT. This codes for CAIMSGTSTDTQYF.

This clone has more than one count but fewer than ten. The chain recombines TRBV29-1 with TRBJ2-7; D tentatively reads TRBD1 or TRBD2 (5 bases each). The CDR3 covers 14 residues. Germline assignment: CDR1 SQVTM and CDR2 ANQGSEA. Between the trimmed V and J ends, which lost 6 bases and 7 bases, there was a span of 22 bases. The CDR3: CSVSRDTGPGEQYF. CDR3 in DNA: TGCAGCGTGTCAAGGGATACGGGGCCGGGAGAGCAGTACTTC.

The CDR3 protein is CASSWVGPNEQFF. The CDR3 nucleotides are TGTGCCAGCAGCTGGGTGGGGCCCAATGAGCAGTTCTTC. The chain couples TRBV7-9 to TRBJ2-1; TRBD1 is a possible D gene (5 bases). V lost 4 bases and J 6 bases, leaving 10 bases between the germline ends. The CDR3 totals 13 residues. Germline values: CDR1 SEHNR, CDR2 FQNEAQ (reference sequence).

The gene calls are TRBV7-2 and TRBJ1-3; TRBD1 matches at 7 bases. Germline assignment: CDR1 SGHTA and CDR2 FQGNSA. The V gene end was trimmed by 5 bases and the J gene end by 4 bases; junction bases not matched to a gene: 5. The CDR3 sequence is 14 residues long. The CDR3, as DNA: TGTGCCAGCAGCCTCCAGGGGGGCGGAAACACCATATATTTT. It specifies CASSLQGGGNTIYF.

This clone was detected only a few times. The chain links TRBV28 to TRBJ2-3; 7 bases line up with TRBD1. This CDR3 contains 16 residues. V trimming: 6 bases; J trimming: 6 bases; junction bases outside the gene matches: 15. Germline V gene lookup returns CDR1 MDHEN and CDR2 SYDVKM. The CDR3 DNA is TGTGCCAGCAGACTTTTCGTGACAGGGCCTTGGGATACGCAGTATTTT. It codes for CASRLFVTGPWDTQYF.

This clone was seen more than once but under ten times. The chain recombines TRBV5-4 with TRBJ2-1, with 7 bases that match TRBD1. There are 13 residues in the CDR3. Germline V gene lookup returns CDR1 SGHNT and CDR2 YYREEE (reference sequence). Trimming cost V 1 base and J 8 bases; bases outside gene matches: 3. In DNA form, the CDR3 reads TGTGCCAGCAGCTTGACAGGGGTGGATGAGCAGTTCTTC. It is translated as CASSLTGVDEQFF.

A few counts support this clone. As DNA, the CDR3 is TGTGCCAGCACCCTCCAAGAGACCCAGTACTTC. Its protein is CASTLQETQYF. The chain recombines TRBV2 with TRBJ2-5, with unresolved D. V lost 7 bases and J lost 1, with 4 bases in between. The CDR3 length is 11 residues. Germline assignment: CDR1 SNHLY and CDR2 FYNNEI.

This clone has a handful of counts. The chain recombines TRBV6-1 with TRBJ1-4; 7 positions match TRBD1. V lost 3 bases to trimming and J lost 3 bases; unmatched junction nucleotides: 4. From germline, CDR1 is MNHNS and CDR2 SASEGT. This CDR3 region has 15 residues. The CDR3 nucleotides read TGTGCCAGCAGTGACCCGACAGGGTCTAATGAAAAACTGTTTTTT. Translation gives CASSDPTGSNEKLFF.

This rearrangement joins TRBV21-1 to TRBJ1-3; the table's D gene call, TRBD1, was not cross checked with the DNA. TRBV21-1 is a pseudogene. The CDR3 has 15 residues. CDR3 bases: TGTGCCAGCAGCAAAGCACAGGGGAGAGGAAACACCATATATTTT. Protein: CASSKAQGRGNTIYF.

V gene TRBV9 combines with J gene TRBJ2-3; no reliable D call. CDR1 SGDLS and CDR2 YYNGEE come from the germline V gene. V was cut by 2 bases and J by 4 bases, with 8 bases left in between. This CDR3 has 13 residues. CDR3 in DNA: TGTGCCAGCAGCGTTACAAGGGCAGATACGCAGTATTTT. Protein sequence: CASSVTRADTQYF. The whole variable domain, filled in from reference TRBV9 and TRBJ2-3, reads DSGVTQTPKHLITATGQRVTLRCSPRSGDLSVYWYQQSLDQGLQFLIQYYNGEERAKGNILERFSAQQFPDLHSELNLSSLELGDSALYFCASSVTRADTQYFGPGTRLTVL.

This chain uses TRBV13 with TRBJ2-5, with a possible D match to TRBD2 (5 bases). The germline gives CDR1 PRHDT, CDR2 FYEKMQ (reference sequence). The length of the CDR3 is 14 residues. Trimming took 5 bases from V and 2 from J, leaving 12 bases between them. CDR3 region: CASSPRTGQETQYF. The CDR3 DNA is TGTGCCAGCAGCCCCCGGACGGGACAAGAGACCCAGTACTTC.

This clone was seen more than once but under ten times. This chain links TRBV5-1 with TRBJ1-6; possibly TRBD1 for D (5 bases). Germline assignment: CDR1 SGHRS and CDR2 YFSETQ. V was pared by 4 bases and J by 7 bases, with 12 bases between. The CDR3 contains 14 residues. The CDR3, as DNA: TGCGCCAGCAGCGAGGGACCGAAGAATTCACCCCTCCACTTT. Its translation is CASSEGPKNSPLHF.

This clone was observed a few times. This rearrangement joins TRBV4-3 to TRBJ2-1, with TRBD1 matching over 7 bases. The germline V gene has CDR1 LGHNA and CDR2 YSLEER. The ends lost 4 bases at V and 9 bases at J; junction bases unmatched: 9. This CDR3 region has 14 residues. The CDR3 coding sequence is TGCGCCAGCAGCCCGACAGGGATGGAACGTGAGCAGTTCTTC. Its translation: CASSPTGMEREQFF.

The V and J genes are TRBV13 and TRBJ1-3; D might be TRBD1 (5 bases). There are 12 residues in the CDR3. V lost 2 bases, J lost 7 bases, and 6 bases lay in between. Germline V gene data show CDR1 as PRHDT and CDR2 as FYEKMQ (reference sequence). The CDR3 region is CASSLRGNTIYF. In nucleotides, the CDR3 is TGTGCCAGCAGCTTAAGGGGTAACACCATATATTTT.